This is a list of T cell receptor beta chains from one sample in a study of blood T cell repertoires in COVID-19. Only in-frame clones appear in the TCRdb table, and some are missing; sequencing was by immunoSEQ multiplex PCR. Of 200,000 to 250,000 clones listed, 70% to 90% are singletons. The source material was peripheral blood. The source is a man aged 25-45 years with COVID-19, enrolled during active disease. The CDR3 runs from the conserved cysteine through the conserved F or W. The order of the fields is clone size, D gene, V gene, J gene, CDR3 protein, CDR3 DNA. D genes are given only for firm matches. A clone size is listed for some rows: how often the clone was seen (once, few, many), or a class if it is expanded.

-	TRBD1	TRBV5-5	TRBJ1-5	CASSRGPGQSYSNQPQHF	TGTGCCAGCAGCCGGGGACCGGGACAGTCATATAGCAATCAGCCCCAGCATTTT
-	-	TRBV24-1	TRBJ2-7	CATSDGVRNEQYF	TGTGCCACCAGTGACGGAGTACGGAACGAGCAGTACTTC
once	-	TRBV12-3/TRBV12-4	TRBJ1-2	CASSSRVLYGYTF	TGTGCCAGCAGTAGCAGGGTACTTTATGGCTACACCTTC
-	-	TRBV27	TRBJ1-1	CASSLSQAAEAFF	TGTGCCAGCAGTTTATCGCAGGCCGCGGAAGCTTTCTTT
-	-	TRBV19	TRBJ1-5	CASSRFREVSNQPQHF	TGTGCCAGTAGTAGATTCAGGGAGGTAAGCAATCAGCCCCAGCATTTT
-	-	TRBV24-1	TRBJ1-2	CATSDYDQGSYTF	TGTGCCACCAGTGATTACGACCAGGGGAGCTACACCTTC
-	TRBD2	TRBV11-2	TRBJ2-7	CASRSTSGTYYEQYF	TGTGCCAGCAGATCGACTAGCGGGACATACTACGAGCAGTACTTC
-	TRBD1	TRBV15	TRBJ1-1	CATSRNQGARTEAFF	TGTGCCACCAGCAGAAATCAGGGGGCTCGGACTGAAGCTTTCTTT
once	-	TRBV4-1	TRBJ2-7	CASSQDPHSYEQYF	TGCGCCAGCAGCCAAGATCCCCATTCCTACGAGCAGTACTTC
-	TRBD2	TRBV19	TRBJ2-7	CASSGLAGRSYEQYF	TGTGCCAGTAGTGGGTTAGCGGGGAGGAGCTACGAGCAGTACTTC
once	TRBD2	TRBV4-1	TRBJ2-6	CASSSQAGGSGANVLTF	TGCGCCAGCAGCTCCCAAGCGGGGGGCTCTGGGGCCAACGTCCTGACTTTC
-	-	TRBV27	TRBJ1-5	CASSLWGDGNQPQHF	TGTGCCAGCAGTTTATGGGGGGATGGCAATCAGCCCCAGCATTTT
once	TRBD1	TRBV4-2	TRBJ2-1	CASSLETGYNEQFF	TGTGCCAGCAGCCTGGAGACAGGGTACAATGAGCAGTTCTTC
once	-	TRBV5-4	TRBJ2-7	CASSLGIVDSSYEQYF	TGTGCCAGCAGCTTGGGGATCGTTGACAGCTCCTACGAGCAGTACTTC
few	TRBD1	TRBV12-3/TRBV12-4	TRBJ1-5	CASRETGGASQHF	TGTGCCAGCCGAGAGACAGGGGGCGCAAGCCAGCATTTT
-	-	TRBV19	TRBJ2-5	CASSSGTANLYF	TGTGCCAGTAGTAGCGGGACCGCGAATCTGTACTTC
-	-	TRBV15	TRBJ1-1	CATSRGTEAFF	TGTGCCACCAGCAGAGGGACAGAAGCTTTCTTT
-	TRBD1	TRBV9	TRBJ1-3	CASSPAAFRDRRYSSGNTIYF	TGTGCCAGCAGCCCCGCGGCTTTCAGGGACAGGAGATACAGCTCTGGAAACACCATATATTTT
-	-	TRBV11-1	TRBJ1-1	CASSGSDFGKGTEAFF	TGTGCCAGCAGCGGCTCAGACTTTGGAAAAGGCACTGAAGCTTTCTTT
-	TRBD2	TRBV7-2	TRBJ2-7	CASRNLAGGPYEQYF	TGTGCCAGCAGAAACTTAGCGGGAGGGCCCTACGAGCAGTACTTC
-	-	TRBV21-1	TRBJ1-1	CASSKRFPTTGNEAFF	TGTGCCAGCAGCAAAAGGTTCCCGACGACAGGGAACGAAGCTTTCTTT
-	-	TRBV19	TRBJ1-1	CASSIMFAGSTEAFF	TGTGCCAGTAGTATAATGTTTGCAGGATCCACTGAAGCTTTCTTT
few	TRBD1	TRBV6-2/TRBV6-3	TRBJ1-1	CASSYRDRANTEAFF	TGTGCCAGCAGTTACCGGGACAGGGCGAACACTGAAGCTTTCTTT
-	-	TRBV18	TRBJ1-5	CASSPTQGGQPQHF	TGTGCCAGCTCACCAACACAGGGCGGCCAGCCCCAGCATTTT
-	-	TRBV29-1	TRBJ1-2	CSVDYGSGQNLEGYTF	TGCAGCGTTGATTATGGTTCGGGACAAAACCTCGAGGGCTACACCTTC
-	-	TRBV11-1	TRBJ2-7	CASSPDGAYEQYF	TGTGCCAGCAGCCCAGACGGAGCCTACGAGCAGTACTTC
-	-	TRBV11-2	TRBJ2-7	CASSSTGPLSYEQYF	TGTGCCAGCAGCTCCACAGGGCCCCTCTCCTACGAGCAGTACTTC
-	TRBD2	TRBV19	TRBJ2-5	CASGGLAASQETQYF	TGTGCCAGTGGGGGACTAGCGGCATCCCAAGAGACCCAGTACTTC
-	-	TRBV6-5	TRBJ1-2	CASKQGANYGYTF	TGTGCCAGCAAACAGGGAGCTAACTATGGCTACACCTTC
-	-	TRBV7-2	TRBJ1-3	CASSWRGAGNTIYF	TGTGCCAGCAGTTGGCGGGGAGCTGGAAACACCATATATTTT
-	TRBD1	TRBV5-1	TRBJ2-1	CASSSQGGQYNEQFF	TGCGCCAGCAGCTCACAGGGGGGACAATACAATGAGCAGTTCTTC
few	TRBD2	TRBV28	TRBJ2-1	CASSPRQASTSGRLFSNEQFF	TGTGCCAGCAGTCCTCGACAGGCCTCTACTAGCGGGAGACTATTTAGCAATGAGCAGTTCTTC
-	-	TRBV28	TRBJ2-3	CAVGGGADTQYF	TGTGCGGTTGGAGGGGGCGCAGATACGCAGTATTTT
once	TRBD2	TRBV27	TRBJ2-2	CASSPKLAYSGELFF	TGTGCCAGCAGTCCCAAACTAGCGTATAGTGGGGAGCTGTTTTTT
once	-	TRBV6-2/TRBV6-3	TRBJ2-7	CASSYRGGAYEQYF	TGTGCCAGCAGTTACAGAGGGGGAGCCTACGAGCAGTACTTC
-	TRBD2	TRBV11-1	TRBJ2-1	CASSLASGAGDEQFF	TGTGCCAGCAGCTTAGCCAGCGGGGCGGGGGATGAGCAGTTCTTC
few	-	TRBV27	TRBJ2-2	CASSLNQGNSVAGELFF	TGTGCCAGCAGTTTGAACCAGGGGAATTCAGTCGCCGGGGAGCTGTTTTTT
-	-	TRBV5-4	TRBJ1-1	CASSLVGGRWGGTEAFF	TGTGCCAGCAGCTTGGTCGGGGGGCGATGGGGTGGCACTGAAGCTTTCTTT
-	-	TRBV18	TRBJ1-5	CASSPTGDRNSNQPQHF	TGTGCCAGCTCACCTACGGGAGACAGAAATAGCAATCAGCCCCAGCATTTT
-	TRBD2	TRBV6-2/TRBV6-3	TRBJ2-3	CASSYSRGVRTDTQYF	TGTGCCAGCAGTTACTCGCGGGGGGTTCGCACAGATACGCAGTATTTT
few	-	TRBV28	TRBJ2-4	CASSSPAGNQNIQYF	TGTGCCAGCAGTTCCCCCGCCGGGAACCAAAACATTCAGTACTTC
-	-	TRBV30	TRBJ1-4	CAWKQTTNEKLFF	TGTGCCTGGAAACAGACAACTAATGAAAAACTGTTTTTT
-	TRBD1	TRBV19	TRBJ1-5	CASSSRRGSSQPQHF	TGTGCCAGTAGTTCCCGCAGGGGGTCCAGTCAGCCCCAGCATTTT
-	-	TRBV5-6	TRBJ1-1	CASSLGDTEAFF	TGTGCCAGCAGCTTAGGGGACACTGAAGCTTTCTTT
-	TRBD1	TRBV7-3	TRBJ2-2	CASSWTGGAPGELFF	TGTGCCAGCAGCTGGACAGGGGGCGCCCCCGGGGAGCTGTTTTTT
-	TRBD1	TRBV2	TRBJ2-7	CASSQGTVIFLGYEQYF	TGTGCCAGCAGTCAAGGGACAGTTATTTTCCTAGGGTACGAGCAGTACTTC
-	TRBD2	TRBV28	TRBJ2-3	CATTQRDSYTDTQYF	TGTGCCACCACCCAGCGGGACTCCTACACAGATACGCAGTATTTT
-	TRBD1	TRBV19	TRBJ1-2	CASSLWQGDYGYTF	TGTGCCAGTAGTTTGTGGCAGGGGGACTATGGCTACACCTTC
-	-	TRBV24-1	TRBJ1-4	CATSSPLGGGRQGGEKLFF	TGTGCCACCAGTTCACCTCTTGGGGGCGGGCGGCAAGGAGGAGAAAAACTGTTTTTT
once	-	TRBV7-2	TRBJ1-6	CASSSTGNLNSPLHF	TGTGCCAGCAGCTCCACGGGGAATCTTAATTCACCCCTCCACTTT
-	-	TRBV11-2	TRBJ2-7	CASSSTPYRAVGYEQYF	TGTGCCAGCAGCTCCACCCCTTACAGGGCAGTAGGATACGAGCAGTACTTC
-	-	TRBV15	TRBJ2-3	CATSRDLAKGEDTQYF	TGTGCCACCAGCAGAGATCTGGCCAAGGGGGAGGATACGCAGTATTTT
-	-	TRBV30	TRBJ1-1	CAWSVRGTAKSEAFF	TGTGCCTGGAGTGTAAGGGGGACGGCTAAAAGTGAAGCTTTCTTT
-	-	TRBV6-1	TRBJ1-5	CASSERQPQHF	TGTGCCAGCAGTGAGAGGCAGCCCCAGCATTTT
-	TRBD2	TRBV6-5	TRBJ2-2	CASSGGAWGELFF	TGTGCCAGCTCCGGGGGGGCCTGGGGGGAGCTGTTTTTT
-	TRBD2	TRBV11-3	TRBJ2-1	CASSYGGAVYNEQFF	TGTGCCAGCAGCTACGGGGGGGCCGTCTACAATGAGCAGTTCTTC